This is a list of T cell receptor beta chains from one sample in a study of T cell responses to AZD1222 COVID-19 vaccine. Data came from immunoSEQ multiplex PCR; TCRdb stores just in-frame clones and leaves some out. The sample has around 170,000 clones, about 91% seen once. The sample consisted of peripheral blood, taken 28 days after the second AZD1222 dose. The receptors derive from an adult who received the AZD1222 COVID-19 vaccine. The CDR3 runs from the conserved cysteine through the conserved F or W. The D gene is left open where the match is weak. Clone size is shown for a subset of rows, as once, few, many or a class of expanded clone.

>TRBJ1-2|TRBV7-9|-|-
CASSYGTDYGYTF
TGTGCCAGCAGCTACGGGACGGACTATGGCTACACCTTC
>TRBJ2-3|TRBV18|once|-
CASSPFFSSSTDTQYF
TGTGCCAGCTCACCATTTTTCTCATCCAGCACAGATACGCAGTATTTT
>TRBJ1-1|TRBV25-1|-|-
CASSEHRTNTEAFF
TGTGCCAGCAGTGAACATAGAACGAACACTGAAGCTTTCTTT
>TRBJ2-2|TRBV7-3|-|-
CASSLSRLVETGELFF
TGTGCCAGCAGCTTAAGCCGACTAGTGGAGACCGGGGAGCTGTTTTTT
>TRBJ1-1|TRBV6-5|-|-
CASSYSIRADTEAFF
TGTGCCAGCAGTTACTCAATTCGAGCCGACACTGAAGCTTTCTTT
>TRBJ1-1|TRBV29-1|once|-
CSVGRGVNTEAFF
TGCAGCGTTGGCAGGGGAGTGAACACTGAAGCTTTCTTT
>TRBJ2-3|TRBV13|-|-
CAGSYPTSTDTQYF
TGTGCCGGCAGCTACCCCACTAGCACAGATACGCAGTATTTT
>TRBJ1-6|TRBV18|-|TRBD1
CASSLDRGRNNSPLHF
TGTGCCAGCTCGCTCGACAGGGGTCGGAATAATTCACCCCTCCACTTT
>TRBJ1-6|TRBV5-1|many|-
CASSLEGPPLHF
TGCGCCAGCAGCTTGGAGGGGCCACCCCTCCACTTT
>TRBJ2-1|TRBV5-1|-|TRBD2
CASSLEAGGHNEQFF
TGCGCCAGCAGCTTGGAAGCGGGGGGGCACAATGAGCAGTTCTTC
>TRBJ2-7|TRBV10-3|-|TRBD2
CAISEDLAGGPPYF
TGTGCCATCAGTGAGGATCTAGCGGGGGGTCCCCCCTACTTC
>TRBJ2-1|TRBV6-2/TRBV6-3|-|TRBD2
CASSRGTRRPHEQFF
TGTGCCAGCAGCCGCGGGACTAGACGGCCCCATGAGCAGTTCTTC
>TRBJ2-3|TRBV7-9|-|-
CASSPDRYTDTQYF
TGTGCCAGCAGCCCCGACAGGTACACAGATACGCAGTATTTT
>TRBJ2-5|TRBV5-1|-|-
CASSLARGFVRQETQYF
TGCGCCAGCAGCTTGGCCAGAGGCTTTGTGAGGCAAGAGACCCAGTACTTC
>TRBJ1-2|TRBV7-2|once|TRBD1
CASSLSGTGLIYGYTF
TGTGCCAGCAGCTTAAGCGGGACAGGGCTCATCTATGGCTACACCTTC
>TRBJ2-1|TRBV7-2|-|TRBD2
CASSARLAGSLGNEQFF
TGTGCCAGCAGCGCCCGACTAGCGGGGAGTCTGGGGAATGAGCAGTTCTTC
>TRBJ1-6|TRBV5-1|once|-
CASSSAQDNSPLHF
TGCGCCAGCAGCTCCGCACAGGATAATTCACCCCTCCACTTT
>TRBJ2-5|TRBV10-3|-|TRBD2
CAISESAPAGGLETQYF
TGTGCCATCAGTGAGTCTGCCCCAGCGGGGGGGCTGGAGACCCAGTACTTC
>TRBJ1-1|TRBV29-1|once|-
CSVIVTGYEAFF
TGCAGCGTAATAGTGACGGGATACGAAGCTTTCTTT
>TRBJ2-7|TRBV9|-|TRBD2
CASSPRRTSKDEQYF
TGTGCCAGCAGCCCCCGGAGGACTAGCAAAGACGAGCAGTACTTC
>TRBJ1-1|TRBV12-3/TRBV12-4|-|-
CASSLGTGVEAFF
TGTGCCAGCAGTTTAGGAACGGGGGTGGAAGCTTTCTTT
>TRBJ1-1|TRBV2|-|TRBD1
CASSQGQGGGLTEAFF
TGTGCCAGCAGTCAGGGACAGGGAGGGGGGTTGACTGAAGCTTTCTTT
>TRBJ1-5|TRBV30|once|TRBD1
CAWSTGGNQPQHF
TGTGCCTGGAGTACAGGGGGCAATCAGCCCCAGCATTTT
>TRBJ1-2|TRBV28|-|-
CASSLLGSYGYTF
TGTGCCAGCAGTTTATTGGGGAGCTATGGCTACACCTTC
>TRBJ2-3|TRBV9|once|TRBD2
CASSSFAGGTDTQYF
TGTGCCAGCAGCTCCTTCGCGGGAGGGACAGATACGCAGTATTTT
>TRBJ2-1|TRBV19|-|TRBD2
CASRAGGGNEQFF
TGTGCCAGTCGAGCGGGAGGGGGCAATGAGCAGTTCTTC
>TRBJ1-3|TRBV7-6|-|-
CASSLAVRGNTIYF
TGTGCCAGCAGCTTAGCGGTGCGGGGAAACACCATATATTTT
>TRBJ1-2|TRBV6-1|-|-
CASSEGGRYGYTF
TGTGCCAGCAGTGAAGGCGGTCGGTATGGCTACACCTTC
>TRBJ2-4|TRBV6-5|-|TRBD1
CASSHRGAGNIQYF
TGTGCCAGCAGTCACAGGGGGGCAGGGAACATTCAGTACTTC
>TRBJ1-4|TRBV6-1|-|-
CASSDWEGPETNEKLFF
TGTGCCAGCAGTGATTGGGAGGGACCAGAAACTAATGAAAAACTGTTTTTT
>TRBJ2-5|TRBV7-6|-|TRBD2
CASSTLAGGLETQYF
TGTGCCAGCAGCACCTTAGCGGGGGGGCTGGAGACCCAGTACTTC
>TRBJ2-5|TRBV18|-|-
CASSKSGSAQETQYF
TGTGCCAGCTCAAAATCCGGTAGCGCCCAAGAGACCCAGTACTTC
>TRBJ2-7|TRBV5-6|-|TRBD2
CASSSGLASYEQYF
TGTGCCAGCAGCTCGGGACTAGCAAGCTACGAGCAGTACTTC
>TRBJ1-1|TRBV6-5|-|TRBD1
CASRQMTGGTEAFF
TGTGCCAGCCGACAGATGACAGGGGGCACTGAAGCTTTCTTT
>TRBJ1-1|TRBV28|-|TRBD1
CASSSSGGVEAFF
TGTGCCAGCAGTTCCTCAGGGGGAGTCGAAGCTTTCTTT
>TRBJ1-1|TRBV12-3/TRBV12-4|-|-
CASSLNRPSEAFF
TGTGCCAGCAGTTTAAATCGGCCCTCCGAGGCTTTCTTT
>TRBJ1-2|TRBV6-1|-|-
CASSEQLRNYGYTF
TGTGCCAGCAGTGAACAGCTTCGTAACTATGGCTACACCTTC
>TRBJ1-5|TRBV5-5|-|-
CASSFAARNQPQHF
TGTGCCAGCAGCTTCGCAGCCCGAAATCAGCCCCAGCATTTT
>TRBJ1-4|TRBV11-2|-|TRBD1
CASSFVTGGREKLFF
TGTGCCAGCAGCTTCGTCACAGGGGGCCGTGAAAAACTGTTTTTT
>TRBJ2-5|TRBV14|-|-
CASSQKLGAATQYF
TGTGCCAGCAGCCAGAAGTTAGGGGCCGCGACCCAGTACTTC
>TRBJ2-7|TRBV19|-|TRBD2
CASSIDGIAGRGEQYF
TGTGCCAGTAGTATAGATGGAATAGCGGGGCGAGGAGAGCAGTACTTC
>TRBJ2-6|TRBV20-1|-|TRBD2
CSASPGGASGANVLTF
TGCAGTGCTAGTCCCGGGGGGGCCTCTGGGGCCAACGTCCTGACTTTC
>TRBJ2-7|TRBV6-2/TRBV6-3|-|TRBD1
CASSYGRQGVRNEQYF
TGTGCCAGCAGTTACGGACGCCAGGGGGTACGGAACGAGCAGTACTTC
>TRBJ2-7|TRBV9|-|TRBD1
CASSVAGTGGGYEQYF
TGTGCCAGCAGCGTAGCCGGGACAGGGGGTGGATACGAGCAGTACTTC
>TRBJ2-7|TRBV19|-|TRBD1
CASSIDQQGYSYEQYF
TGTGCCAGTAGTATCGACCAACAGGGGTACTCCTACGAGCAGTACTTC
>TRBJ2-7|TRBV11-2|-|TRBD1
CASSVGQGATYEQYF
TGTGCCAGCAGCGTCGGACAGGGGGCTACCTACGAGCAGTACTTC
>TRBJ2-2|TRBV6-5|once|TRBD1
CASRLGQEHTGELFF
TGTGCCAGCAGATTAGGACAGGAGCACACCGGGGAGCTGTTTTTT
>TRBJ2-7|TRBV30|-|-
CAWSVLSSGEQYF
TGTGCCTGGAGTGTACTCTCATCTGGCGAGCAGTACTTC
>TRBJ2-5|TRBV28|-|-
CASSLASQETQYF
TGTGCCAGCAGTTTAGCTAGCCAAGAGACCCAGTACTTC
>TRBJ2-2|TRBV6-1|-|-
CASSEWAQGNGELFF
TGTGCCAGCAGTGAATGGGCACAGGGCAACGGGGAGCTGTTTTTT
>TRBJ1-4|TRBV7-9|few|TRBD1
CASSLDRAGGRFF
TGTGCCAGCAGCTTAGACAGAGCAGGGGGTCGGTTTTTT
>TRBJ1-4|TRBV15|-|-
CATSSPNRGGEKLFF
TGTGCCACCAGCAGTCCTAATCGGGGGGGTGAAAAACTGTTTTTT
>TRBJ1-1|TRBV6-5|once|-
CASSYQENTEAFF
TGTGCCAGCAGTTACCAAGAGAACACTGAAGCTTTCTTT
>TRBJ2-1|TRBV7-8|-|TRBD1
CASSLVFYGDSSYNEQFF
TGTGCCAGCAGCTTAGTTTTTTATGGGGACAGCTCCTACAATGAGCAGTTCTTC
>TRBJ1-2|TRBV24-1|few|-
CATSAGGRGYTF
TGTGCCACCAGCGCGGGGGGCCGGGGCTACACCTTC
>TRBJ2-1|TRBV19|-|-
CASSIRMERGVDEQFF
TGTGCCAGTAGTATTAGAATGGAGAGGGGCGTCGATGAGCAGTTCTTC
>TRBJ1-2|TRBV15|-|-
CATSRDRASYGYTF
TGTGCCACCAGCAGAGATCGAGCATCCTATGGCTACACCTTC
>TRBJ2-7|TRBV11-2|-|TRBD1
CASSDPGQGYYEQYF
TGTGCCAGCAGCGATCCGGGACAGGGGTACTACGAGCAGTACTTC
>TRBJ2-7|TRBV27|few|-
CASRVSPGRHEQYF
TGTGCCAGCAGAGTTTCCCCGGGGCGACACGAGCAGTACTTC
>TRBJ2-1|TRBV5-1|-|TRBD1
CASSLRQGAYNEQFF
TGCGCCAGCAGCTTGCGACAGGGGGCCTACAATGAGCAGTTCTTC